This entry concerns a single TCR beta chain. Trimming took 6 bases from V and 4 from J, leaving 15 bases between them. This CDR3 is built from 14 residues. From germline, CDR1 is MDHEN and CDR2 SYDVKM. TCRdb keeps only in-frame clones here, not all; method: immunoSEQ multiplex PCR. The sample holds 200,000 to 300,000 clones, around nine tenths seen once. The record originates from a study of blood T cell repertoires in COVID-19. The specimen was peripheral blood. The V gene is TRBV28, the J gene TRBJ1-2; maybe TRBD1 (5 bases). The receptor was derived from a woman aged 55-69 years with COVID-19, enrolled during active disease. The CDR3 here is CASRLTGRGYGYTF. Written as DNA, the CDR3 is TGTGCCAGCAGGTTAACTGGGAGGGGCTATGGCTACACCTTC.